This entry concerns a single T cell receptor beta chain. The data belong to a study of control samples from healthy donors and cancer patients. Generated by immunoSEQ multiplex PCR, the TCRdb table keeps only in-frame clones and is missing some. Of under 65,000 clones listed, 70% to 90% are singletons. This CDR3 comprises 16 residues. Trimming removed 3 bases from V and 2 bases from J, with 14 bases in between. Germline CDR1 is SEHNR and CDR2 is FQNEAQ (reference sequence). Input material: PBMCs. The chain recombines TRBV7-9 with TRBJ2-1; D uncertain. This TCR was recovered from an older woman with lung cancer. The CDR3 is CASSFDLTETYNEQFF. The CDR3 bases are TGTGCCAGCAGCTTCGACTTGACGGAGACCTACAATGAGCAGTTCTTC.